The 23 T cell receptor beta chains below come from one sample, sequenced in a study of blood T cell repertoires in COVID-19. Profiled with immunoSEQ multiplex PCR; TCRdb holds only in-frame clones, not every one. The sample gives fewer than 350,000 clones, about 89% of which show up once; approximately 5% is in the top ten. Sequences were obtained from PBMCs or T cells enriched from blood (not recorded which). These receptors were taken from a man aged 60 to 69 who had recovered from COVID-19.

The chain combines TRBV4-1 with TRBJ2-7, with 13 bases lining up with TRBD2. Germline CDR1 reads MGHRA; CDR2 reads YSYEKL. The CDR3 contains 14 residues. V shed 2 bases, J shed 10 bases, and the junction held 5 bases outside the gene matches. Written as DNA, the CDR3 is TGCGCCAGCAGCCAACCGGGACTAGCGGGAAGACAGTACTTC. Protein product: CASSQPGLAGRQYF.

This clone was seen once. Written as DNA, the CDR3 is TGTGCCAGCAGTCGGACTAGCGGGAGTAGCACAGATACGCAGTATTTT. Amino acid sequence: CASSRTSGSSTDTQYF. V and J are TRBV7-9 and TRBJ2-3; 13 bases agree with TRBD2. V trimming: 6 bases; J trimming: 0 bases; junction bases outside the gene matches: 3. Germline CDR1 reads SEHNR; CDR2 reads FQNEAQ (reference sequence). The CDR3 loop spans 16 amino acids. Based on the CDR3 plus reference TRBV7-9 and TRBJ2-3, the full variable domain is DTGVSQNPRHKITKRGQNVTFRCDPISEHNRLYWYRQTLGQGPEFLTYFQNEAQLEKSRLLSDRFSAERPKGSFSTLEIQRTEQGDSAMYLCASSRTSGSSTDTQYFGPGTRLTVL.

This clone was counted only a few times. This rearrangement joins TRBV30 to TRBJ1-2; the D is unclear. The CDR3 is 14 amino acids. The V end was cut by 3 bases, the J end by 7 bases, with 18 bases between. Per germline, CDR1 GTSNPN and CDR2 SVGIG (reference sequence). The CDR3 sequence is CAWRKSPASGGYTF. The CDR3 coding sequence is TGTGCCTGGAGGAAATCCCCGGCCAGCGGTGGCTACACCTTC.

This chain connects TRBV29-1 to TRBJ2-5; TRBD1 matches at 10 bases. CDR3 size: 15 residues. Germline V gives CDR1 SQVTM, CDR2 ANQGSEA. The junction had 7 bases not matched to a gene; V was cut back by 1 base and J by 5 bases. The CDR3 reads CSVEGGQGIRETQYF. In DNA form, the CDR3 reads TGCAGCGTTGAAGGGGGACAGGGGATAAGGGAGACCCAGTACTTC.

Regarding this clone: Different DNA sequences within this sample yield the same CDR3. The rearrangement uses TRBV24-1 and TRBJ1-2; a possible D gene is TRBD1 (5 bases). V was clipped by 3 bases and J by 4 bases, with 11 bases between them. CDR3 length: 14 amino acids. Germline V gene data show CDR1 as KGHDR and CDR2 as SFDVKD. The CDR3 reads CATSDHDRLYGYTF. CDR3 DNA: TGTGCCACCAGTGATCACGACAGACTCTATGGCTACACCTTC.

The chain has TRBV25-1 and TRBJ1-4, with unresolved D. The CDR3 has 13 residues. Per germline, CDR1 MGHDK and CDR2 SYGVNS. V was pared by 0 bases and J by 11 bases, with 10 bases between. CDR3 sequence: CASSEYTAGKLFF. CDR3 in DNA: TGTGCCAGCAGTGAATATACGGCGGGGAAACTGTTTTTT.

The chain recombines TRBV24-1 with TRBJ2-1, with a tentative D call TRBD2 (6 bases). This CDR3 is built from 14 residues. Germline V gene lookup returns CDR1 KGHDR and CDR2 SFDVKD. The V end lost 5 bases, the J end lost 1 base, and 8 bases lay between the germline ends. DNA for the CDR3: TGTGCCACCAGTGGCGGGATTTCCTACAATGAGCAGTTCTTC. It translates to CATSGGISYNEQFF.

The chain couples TRBV28 to TRBJ2-2; 8 bases are a match to TRBD1. V gave up 5 bases and J gave up 6 bases; unmatched junction bases: 8. CDR3 length equals 15 residues. Looked up from germline, CDR1 is MDHEN and CDR2 is SYDVKM. This chain's CDR3 is CASSPRTGKAGELFF. CDR3 nucleotide sequence: TGTGCCAGCAGTCCTAGGACAGGGAAGGCCGGGGAGCTGTTTTTT.

V is TRBV7-2 and J is TRBJ2-7, with 8 bases lining up with TRBD2. Trimming removed 6 bases from V and 3 bases from J; junction bases left unmatched: 7. Per germline, CDR1 SGHTA and CDR2 FQGNSA. The CDR3 spans 14 residues. Written as DNA, the CDR3 is TGTGCCAGCAGTCCGGGACTAGTCGGCTACGAGCAGTACTTC. It yields the protein CASSPGLVGYEQYF.

This sequence joins TRBV28 and TRBJ1-2; the match to TRBD1 covers 9 bases. Germline V gives CDR1 MDHEN, CDR2 SYDVKM. The CDR3 sequence is 14 residues long. J was trimmed by 4 bases and V by 6 bases; bases with no gene match: 6. The CDR3 loop reads CASRPSTGGYGYTF. In nucleotides, the CDR3 is TGTGCCAGCAGACCCTCGACAGGGGGCTATGGCTACACCTTC.

Here the CDR3 reads CASSWGLAGFNEQFF. The CDR3 DNA sequence: TGTGCCAGCAGCTGGGGACTAGCGGGATTCAATGAGCAGTTCTTC. The genes are TRBV5-6 and TRBJ2-1; 13 bases align to TRBD2. This CDR3 comprises 15 residues. V shed 3 bases, J shed 6 bases, and the junction held 3 bases outside the gene matches. Germline assignment: CDR1 SGHDT and CDR2 YYEEEE.

The rearrangement joins TRBV7-8 to TRBJ2-7; 10 bases are shared with TRBD2. CDR1 is SGHVS and CDR2 is FQNEAQ in the germline V gene. V lost 1 base and J lost 6; bases outside the gene matches: 9. This CDR3 has 16 residues. DNA of the CDR3: TGTGCCAGCAGCTTAGTAAAGGCTAGCGGGAGCCGCGAGCAGTACTTC. It is translated as CASSLVKASGSREQYF.

This clone is deemed medium-sized. The J gene is TRBJ2-7, the V gene TRBV19, with TRBD2 as a possible D gene (5 bases). Germline V gene lookup returns CDR1 LNHDA and CDR2 SQIVND (reference sequence). With 6 bases removed from V and 0 bases from J, the gap between germline ends came to 18 bases. The CDR3 consists of 16 residues. Written as DNA, the CDR3 is TGTGCCAGTAGACCGACTCGTAGCGCCCCCTCCTACGAGCAGTACTTC. It is translated as CASRPTRSAPSYEQYF.

This chain uses TRBV3-1 (or the pseudogene TRBV3-2) with TRBJ2-7; D not certain. CDR1 LGHDT and CDR2 YNNKEL come from the germline V gene (reference sequence). The CDR3 consists of 13 residues. V was trimmed by 3 bases and J by 3 bases, leaving 9 bases between them. CDR3 in DNA: TGTGCCAGCAGCCATTCCCCCGTCTACGAGCAGTACTTC. Its protein is CASSHSPVYEQYF.

This chain connects TRBV25-1 to TRBJ2-3, with TRBD2 matching 10 bases. This CDR3 spans 17 amino acids. The ends lost 1 base at V and 3 bases at J; junction bases unmatched: 7. Per the germline V gene, CDR1 is MGHDK and CDR2 is SYGVNS. In DNA form, the CDR3 reads TGTGCCAGCAGTGAATCCAGCGGGAGGGGGTCAACAGATACGCAGTATTTT. This codes for CASSESSGRGSTDTQYF.

The chain carries TRBV28 and TRBJ2-7, with D uncertain. V lost 3 bases and J 0 bases, leaving 9 bases between the germline ends. Per germline, CDR1 MDHEN and CDR2 SYDVKM. The CDR3 is 14 amino acids. As DNA, the CDR3 is TGTGCCAGCAGTTTGAGTCTAAGCTCCTACGAGCAGTACTTC. Encoded protein: CASSLSLSSYEQYF. The whole variable domain, filled in from reference TRBV28 and TRBJ2-7, reads DVKVTQSSRYLVKRTGEKVFLECVQDMDHENMFWYRQDPGLGLRLIYFSYDVKMKEKGDIPEGYSVSREKKERFSLILESASTNQTSMYLCASSLSLSSYEQYFGPGTRLTVT.

This clone has a single count. This sequence joins TRBV5-1 and TRBJ2-3, with a possible D match to TRBD2 (5 bases). Germline CDR1 is SGHRS and CDR2 is YFSETQ. V lost 2 bases to trimming and J lost 2 bases, with 9 bases between them. This CDR3 has 14 residues. CDR3 nucleotides: TGCGCCAGCAGCTTTACGGGGTTCACAGATACGCAGTATTTT. The encoded protein is CASSFTGFTDTQYF. Full variable domain (rest looked up from reference TRBV5-1 and TRBJ2-3): KAGVTQTPRYLIKTRGQQVTLSCSPISGHRSVSWYQQTPGQGLQFLFEYFSETQRNKGNFPGRFSGRQFSNSRSEMNVSTLELGDSALYLCASSFTGFTDTQYFGPGTRLTVL.

V gene TRBV7-6 combines with J gene TRBJ2-3; TRBD1 aligns across 9 bases. The CDR3 contains 21 residues. After removal of 5 bases from V and 1 base from J, the junction contained 22 bases not matched to a gene. CDR1 SGHVS and CDR2 FNYEAQ come from the germline V gene. CDR3 sequence (DNA): TGTGCCAGCAGCACCTTCTCTCCCGACAGGGGGTATCTGAAAGGCACAGATACGCAGTATTTT. Residues: CASSTFSPDRGYLKGTDTQYF.

The chain uses TRBV12-3 or TRBV12-4 and TRBJ1-3, with unresolved D. Deletions cut 7 bases from V and 1 base from J, with 8 bases between. This CDR3 contains 13 residues. CDR3 sequence (DNA): TGTGCCAGCAACCCACGGTCTGGAAACACCATATATTTT. Amino acids: CASNPRSGNTIYF.

The chain uses TRBV18 and TRBJ1-1, with 7 bases fitting TRBD1. Trimming cost V 3 bases and J 3 bases; bases outside gene matches: 7. Germline loops: CDR1 KGHSH, CDR2 LQKENI. This CDR3 contains 15 residues. The CDR3 nucleotides read TGTGCCAGCTCACCCGATACAGGGGTGTACACTGAAGCTTTCTTT. It codes for CASSPDTGVYTEAFF.

This sequence joins TRBV9 and TRBJ1-2; 7 nucleotides line up with TRBD1. Germline V gene data show CDR1 as SGDLS and CDR2 as YYNGEE. This CDR3 comprises 14 residues. With 5 bases clipped from V and 5 bases from J, the junction kept 9 bases outside the gene matches. The CDR3 reads CASRADRAGYGYTF. CDR3 in DNA: TGTGCCAGCAGAGCCGACAGGGCTGGGTATGGCTACACCTTC.

The V call is TRBV7-9, the J call TRBJ2-1, with D uncertain. The CDR3 contains 16 residues. The ends were cut back, 5 bases at V and 0 bases at J, with 14 bases in the middle. Germline CDR1 SEHNR, CDR2 FQNEAQ (reference sequence). CDR3 amino acids: CASSPVRSRSYNEQFF. DNA of the CDR3: TGTGCCAGCAGCCCTGTTCGAAGCCGCTCCTACAATGAGCAGTTCTTC.

The chain joins TRBV16 to TRBJ2-1, with TRBD1 as a possible D gene (5 bases). There are 14 residues in the CDR3. CDR1 and CDR2 (germline): KGHSY, FQNENV. Trimming left V 0 bases short and J 6 bases short, with 9 bases between. The CDR3 loop is CASSQSGASNEQFF. CDR3 DNA sequence: TGTGCCAGCAGCCAATCAGGGGCTAGCAATGAGCAGTTCTTC.